This T cell receptor (beta chain) was sequenced in a study of OX40 agonist ivuxolimab in advanced cancers. TCRdb keeps only in-frame clones here, not all; method: immunoSEQ multiplex PCR. Found here are about 6,300 clones, around 70% of them singletons; the top ten hold about three fifths. Germline trimming cut 8 bases from V and 7 bases from J; bases unmatched to any gene: 4. CDR1 MNHEY and CDR2 SMNVEV come from the germline V gene (reference sequence). The CDR3 length is 12 residues. This TCR was recovered from an adult with an advanced solid tumor such as melanoma, head and neck, liver or kidney cancer. The source was CD4+ or CD8+ T cells sorted from blood, collected in a trial of the OX40 agonist ivuxolimab. This chain uses TRBV27 with TRBJ1-5; TRBD1 matches 8 bases. As DNA, the CDR3 is TGTGCCAGCTCAGGGGGCGGGCAGCCCCAGCATTTT. It codes for CASSGGGQPQHF.